This T cell receptor beta chain was found in a study of memory CD4+ T cells and cytomegalovirus serostatus. Original data processing: After removing out-of-frame reads, around 2 million distinct TCRbeta sequences remained. The method was immunoSEQ multiplex PCR; TCRdb's version includes in-frame clones alone and lacks a portion of them. V and J calls plus clone size are reproduced from that table; the DNA served to infer D and trimming. This table has 45,000 to 60,000 clones, around four fifths appearing once. The sort gate was single viable CD3+CD4+CD8-CD45RO+ cells for memory CD4+ T cells. CD4+ T cells were isolated by positive magnetic selection. This clone was seen only a few times. The sample comprised memory CD4+ T cells from blood. The receptor comes from an adult in good health and CMV-seropositive.

The CDR3 spells CASSDSGAGEKLFF. The DNA of the CDR3 is TGTGCCAGCAGTGATTCGGGGGCGGGAGAAAAACTGTTTTTT. V is TRBV2 and J is TRBJ1-4, with TRBD1 as a possible D gene (6 bases). The CDR3 sequence is 14 residues long. Germline V lookup: CDR1 SNHLY, CDR2 FYNNEI. Trimming shortened V by 3 bases and J by 8 bases, and 13 bases separated the two germline ends. Filled out from reference TRBV2 and TRBJ1-4, the complete variable domain reads EPEVTQTPSHQVTQMGQEVILRCVPISNHLYFYWYRQILGQKVEFLVSFYNNEISEKSEIFDDQFSVERPDGSNFTLKIRSTKLEDSAMYFCASSDSGAGEKLFFGSGTQLSVL.